The subject of this entry is one TCR beta chain. This CDR3 region has 15 residues. Germline assignment: CDR1 SGHNT and CDR2 YYREEE (reference sequence). V lost 1 base to trimming and J lost 0 bases, with 11 bases between them. This entry belongs to a study of blood T cell repertoires in COVID-19. Authors' analysis steps: Amplification with reference gene primers provided the estimates of nucleated cell counts. Data came from immunoSEQ multiplex PCR; TCRdb stores just in-frame clones and leaves some out. For V, J and clone size, that table is used; D and trimming come from the DNA. This table has approximately 330,000 clones, 87% appearing once. Seattle cases were enrolled at active infection and followed longitudinally.

Specimen: peripheral blood. The clonotype was recovered from a man between 25 and 39 years old with COVID-19, enrolled during active disease. This rearrangement joins TRBV5-4 to TRBJ2-7; D may be TRBD2 (6 bases). Written as DNA, the CDR3 is TGTGCCAGCAGCTTGAGGGACTGGAGCTCCTACGAGCAGTACTTC. It yields the protein CASSLRDWSSYEQYF.